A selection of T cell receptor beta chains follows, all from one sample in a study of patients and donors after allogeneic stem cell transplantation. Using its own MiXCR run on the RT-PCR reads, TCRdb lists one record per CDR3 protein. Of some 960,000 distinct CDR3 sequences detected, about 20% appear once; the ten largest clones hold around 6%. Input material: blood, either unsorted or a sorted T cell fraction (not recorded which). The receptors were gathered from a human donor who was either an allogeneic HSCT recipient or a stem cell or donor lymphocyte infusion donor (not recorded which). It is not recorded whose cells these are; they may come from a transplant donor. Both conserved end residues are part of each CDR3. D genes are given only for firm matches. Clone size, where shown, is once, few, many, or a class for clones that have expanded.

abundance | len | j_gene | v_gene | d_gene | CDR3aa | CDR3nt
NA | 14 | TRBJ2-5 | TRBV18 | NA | CASSPLPGQETQYF | TGTGCCAGCTCACCACTACCAGGCCAAGAGACCCAGTACTTC
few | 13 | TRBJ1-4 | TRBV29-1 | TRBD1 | CSDGDRGRVKLFF | TGCAGCGATGGGGACAGGGGGCGCGTAAAACTGTTTTTT
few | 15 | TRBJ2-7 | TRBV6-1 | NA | CASSEGGFGSYEQYF | TGTGCCAGCAGTGAAGGCGGCTTTGGCTCCTACGAGCAGTACTTC
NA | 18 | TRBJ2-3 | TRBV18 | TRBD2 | CASSPGLAGGRGEDTQYF | TGTGCCAGCTCACCAGGACTAGCGGGGGGGCGAGGCGAAGATACGCAGTATTTT
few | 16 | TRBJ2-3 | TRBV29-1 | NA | CSVDRGWQRRTDTQYF | TGCAGCGTTGATCGGGGTTGGCAGCGGCGCACAGATACGCAGTATTTT
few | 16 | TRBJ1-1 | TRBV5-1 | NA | CASRPVTATRGTEAFF | TGCGCCAGCAGGCCAGTTACAGCGACGCGGGGAACTGAAGCTTTCTTT
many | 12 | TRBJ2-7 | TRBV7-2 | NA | CASSFEFYEQYF | TGTGCCAGCAGCTTTGAGTTCTACGAGCAGTACTTC
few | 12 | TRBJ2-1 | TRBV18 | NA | CASSPRTDEQFF | TGTGCCAGCTCACCAAGAACGGATGAGCAGTTCTTC
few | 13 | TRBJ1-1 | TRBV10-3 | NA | CATTPLVNTEAFF | TGTGCCACCACACCTCTAGTAAACACTGAAGCTTTCTTT
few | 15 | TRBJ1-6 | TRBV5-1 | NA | CATRRTTDYNSPLHF | TGCGCCACCCGGAGGACGACAGATTATAATTCACCCCTCCACTTT
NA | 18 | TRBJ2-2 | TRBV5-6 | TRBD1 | CASSLISVAGGAGGELFF | TGTGCCAGCAGCTTGATCTCAGTGGCAGGGGGCGCGGGCGGGGAGCTGTTTTTT
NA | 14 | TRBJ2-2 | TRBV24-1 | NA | CATSVSGLTGELFF | TGTGCCACCAGTGTTTCAGGGCTCACCGGGGAGCTGTTTTTT
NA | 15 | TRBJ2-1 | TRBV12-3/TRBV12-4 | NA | CASTPSWLVWHEQFF | TGTGCCAGCACGCCCTCATGGCTAGTTTGGCATGAGCAGTTCTTC
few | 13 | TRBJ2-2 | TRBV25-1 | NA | CASSEYFTGELFF | TGTGCCAGCAGTGAATATTTCACCGGGGAGCTGTTTTTT
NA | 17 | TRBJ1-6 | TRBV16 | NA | CASSLSSGGSGNSPLHF | TGTGCCAGCAGCCTCTCCTCCGGGGGGAGTGGGAATTCACCCCTCCACTTT
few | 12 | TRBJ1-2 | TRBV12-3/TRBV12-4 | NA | CASSLSHYGYTF | TGTGCCAGCAGTTTATCGCACTATGGCTACACCTTC